This T cell receptor (beta chain) appears in the sequencing data of a study of cytomegalovirus exposure and HLA in healthy donors (TCRdb year 2017). Context from the whole study: A later analysis indicated that the 95 to 150 validation repertoires were generated on the platform also employed for the 700 or so repertoires of the first cohort. The study was designed to test whether signatures of past pathogen exposure could be identified by cataloging public T cell receptors. Along with the roughly 610-subject first cohort, a separate validation cohort of more than 90 different subjects was used. To predict cytomegalovirus infection status, the study combined high-throughput TCR immunosequencing, statistical association of individual TCRs with disease status, and machine learning. Results the study describes overall, beyond this receptor: A few of the identified cytomegalovirus-associated TCR beta chains were confirmed in vitro to be specific for cytomegalovirus antigens. The study listed 150 to 200 TCR beta chains as associated with cytomegalovirus. Of the cluster scores, roughly 95% were above 0 in a later analysis, which found that TCRs clustered in the first cohort also tended to co-occur in the 95 to 150 validation repertoires. Across donors, most TCR sequences were observed very rarely, whereas some public TCRs were present in many individuals. According to the authors, the approach could potentially be generalized to other disease states and immunological phenotypes. In both the original and validation cohorts, the classifier was reported to diagnose cytomegalovirus status with high specificity and sensitivity. A later analysis had no HLA typing for the validation cohort, so co-occurrence there was scored across all 110 or so repertoires.

The receptor library was made with the immunoSEQ multiplex PCR assay. The original methods were these. A statistical classification framework was built to diagnose cytomegalovirus status from the catalog of TCR beta chain sequences. The table comes from immuneACCESS by way of TCRdb, which keeps in-frame sequences with V and J called. Part of the clones is missing from these tables; in studies checked, under half for an unresolved V gene and the rest for unknown reasons. That table gives V, J and clone size, and the DNA gave D and trimming. Recorded for this sample are tens of thousands of clones; approximately 97% of them occurred a single time. More than 2% of the sample is held by the ten biggest clonotypes. On this clone: The specificity of this receptor is unknown. Base qualities are missing; no much larger clone stands one base away.

The CDR3 runs 20 amino acids, cysteine and phenylalanine included. The sequence is cut down to CDR3 DNA, 60 bases in frame from base 1. CDR1 is given as MGHRA and CDR2 as YSYEKL, both from the germline V gene. Trimming takes 0 bases off V and 3 bases off J; junction bases not matched to a gene: 11. Donors formed part of the validation cohort, which comprised over a hundred subjects and was distinct from the first cohort of under 800 subjects. This receptor was taken from a young man in good health and CMV-seronegative. Sequenced sample: PBMCs. The V gene is TRBV4-1 and the J gene is TRBJ2-3; TRBD2 fits 14 bases in the junction. The CDR3 corresponds to CASSQERGLAGASGTDTQYF. The bases are TGCGCCAGCAGCCAAGAACGGGGACTAGCGGGAGCCTCGGGGACAGATACGCAGTATTTT.